This entry features one T cell receptor (beta chain) sequence. The target antigen is unknown. The protocol was immunoSEQ multiplex PCR, while the TCRdb copy is restricted to in-frame clones and leaves out a portion. The repertoire includes 30,000 to 40,000 clones, around 89% of them detected once, and roughly an eighth sits in the top ten. The CDR3 totals 13 residues. Deletions cut 4 bases from V and 3 bases from J, with 10 bases between. In germline, CDR1 is MNHEY, CDR2 SMNVEV (reference sequence). This specimen belongs to a study of OX40 agonist ivuxolimab in advanced cancers. Study in general: Enrolled patients in dose escalation had cancers that were hepatocellular carcinoma, melanoma, renal cell or head and neck cancer.

Study-level findings and limits: Average numbers of expanded clones were greater in CD8+ T cells than in CD4+. Both CD4+ and CD8+ T cell populations in blood had undergone clonal expansion by week 6 at 0.1 to 3.0 mg/kg.

The source was CD4+ or CD8+ T cells sorted from blood, collected in a trial of the OX40 agonist ivuxolimab. The V and J genes are TRBV27 and TRBJ2-7; D might be TRBD1 (6 bases). This sequence originates from an adult with an advanced solid tumor such as melanoma, head and neck, liver or kidney cancer. CDR3 nucleotide sequence: TGTGCCAGCAGTTGGGTCAGGGGCTACGAGCAGTACTTC. It translates to CASSWVRGYEQYF.